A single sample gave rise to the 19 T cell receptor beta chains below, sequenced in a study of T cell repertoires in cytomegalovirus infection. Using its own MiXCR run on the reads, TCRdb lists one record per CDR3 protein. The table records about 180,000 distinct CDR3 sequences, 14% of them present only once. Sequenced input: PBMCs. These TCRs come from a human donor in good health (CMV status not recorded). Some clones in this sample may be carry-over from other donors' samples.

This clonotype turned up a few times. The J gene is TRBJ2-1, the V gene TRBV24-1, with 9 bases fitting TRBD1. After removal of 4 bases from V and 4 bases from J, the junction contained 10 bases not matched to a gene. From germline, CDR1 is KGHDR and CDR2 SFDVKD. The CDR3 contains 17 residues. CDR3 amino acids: CATSDSRSGQGYNEQFF. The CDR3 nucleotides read TGTGCCACCAGTGACTCACGGTCGGGACAGGGTTACAATGAGCAGTTCTTC.

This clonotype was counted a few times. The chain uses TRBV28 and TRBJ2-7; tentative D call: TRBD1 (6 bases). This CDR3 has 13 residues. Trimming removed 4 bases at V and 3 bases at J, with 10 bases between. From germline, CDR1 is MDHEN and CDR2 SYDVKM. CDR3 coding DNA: TGTGCCAGCAGTTCCGGGACACTCTACGAGCAGTACTTC. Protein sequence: CASSSGTLYEQYF.

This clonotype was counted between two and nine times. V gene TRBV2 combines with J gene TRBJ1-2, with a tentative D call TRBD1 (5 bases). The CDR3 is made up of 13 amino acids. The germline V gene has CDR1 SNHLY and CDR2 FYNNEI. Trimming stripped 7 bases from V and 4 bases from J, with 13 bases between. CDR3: CASIRDEIYGYTF. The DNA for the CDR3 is TGTGCCAGCATTCGGGACGAAATCTATGGCTACACCTTC. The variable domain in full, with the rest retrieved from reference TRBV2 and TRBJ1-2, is EPEVTQTPSHQVTQMGQEVILRCVPISNHLYFYWYRQILGQKVEFLVSFYNNEISEKSEIFDDQFSVERPDGSNFTLKIRSTKLEDSAMYFCASIRDEIYGYTFGSGTRLTVV.

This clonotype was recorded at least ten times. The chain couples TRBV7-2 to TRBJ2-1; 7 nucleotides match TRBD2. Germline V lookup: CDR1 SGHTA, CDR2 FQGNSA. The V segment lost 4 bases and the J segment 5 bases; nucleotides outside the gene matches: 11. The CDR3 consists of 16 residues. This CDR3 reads CASSSGLNRGDNEQFF. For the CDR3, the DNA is TGTGCCAGCAGCTCGGGGCTAAATCGGGGGGACAATGAGCAGTTCTTC.

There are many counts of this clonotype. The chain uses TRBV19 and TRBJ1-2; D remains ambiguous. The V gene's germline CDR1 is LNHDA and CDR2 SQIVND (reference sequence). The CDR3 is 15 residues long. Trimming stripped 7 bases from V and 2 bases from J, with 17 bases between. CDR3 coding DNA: TGTGCCAGTACCCCCGGGCTCCTTCTAAACTATGGCTACACCTTC. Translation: CASTPGLLLNYGYTF.

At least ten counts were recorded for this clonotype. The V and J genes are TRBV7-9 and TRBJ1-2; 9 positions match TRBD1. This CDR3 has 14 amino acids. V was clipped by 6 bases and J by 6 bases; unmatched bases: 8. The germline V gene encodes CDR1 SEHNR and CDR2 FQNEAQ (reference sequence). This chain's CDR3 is CASSLVTGGNGYTF. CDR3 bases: TGTGCCAGCAGTCTTGTTACAGGGGGCAATGGCTACACCTTC.

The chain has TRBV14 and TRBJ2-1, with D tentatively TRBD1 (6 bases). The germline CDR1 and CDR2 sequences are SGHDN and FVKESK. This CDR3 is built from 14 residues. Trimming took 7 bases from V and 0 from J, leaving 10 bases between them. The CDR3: CASKTGHSYNEQFF. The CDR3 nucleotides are TGTGCCAGCAAAACAGGGCACTCCTACAATGAGCAGTTCTTC.

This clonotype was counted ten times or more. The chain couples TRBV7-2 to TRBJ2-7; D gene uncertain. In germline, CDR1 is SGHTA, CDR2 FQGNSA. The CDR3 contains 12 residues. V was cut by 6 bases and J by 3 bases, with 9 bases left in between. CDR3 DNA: TGTGCCAGCAGTCGAACGTACTACGAGCAGTACTTC. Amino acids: CASSRTYYEQYF.

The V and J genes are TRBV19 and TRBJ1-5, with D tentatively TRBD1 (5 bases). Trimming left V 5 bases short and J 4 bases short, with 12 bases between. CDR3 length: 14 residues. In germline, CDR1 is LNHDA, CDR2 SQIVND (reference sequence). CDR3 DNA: TGTGCCAGTAGTCCCAATCAGGGTAATCAGCCCCAGCATTTT. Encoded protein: CASSPNQGNQPQHF.

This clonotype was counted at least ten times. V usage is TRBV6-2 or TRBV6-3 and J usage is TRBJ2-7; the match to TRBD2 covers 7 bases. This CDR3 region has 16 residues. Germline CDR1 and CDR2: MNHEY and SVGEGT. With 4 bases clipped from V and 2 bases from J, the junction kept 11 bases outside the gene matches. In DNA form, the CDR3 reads TGTGCCAGCAGTTCGAAAGCGGGGAGCCCCACCTACGAGCAGTACTTC. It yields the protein CASSSKAGSPTYEQYF.

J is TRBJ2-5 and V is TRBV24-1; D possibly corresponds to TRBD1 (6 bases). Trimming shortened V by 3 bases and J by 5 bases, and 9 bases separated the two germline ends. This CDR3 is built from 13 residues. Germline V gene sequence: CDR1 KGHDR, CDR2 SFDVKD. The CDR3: CATSDGGAETQYF. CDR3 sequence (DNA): TGTGCCACCAGTGATGGGGGCGCGGAGACCCAGTACTTC.

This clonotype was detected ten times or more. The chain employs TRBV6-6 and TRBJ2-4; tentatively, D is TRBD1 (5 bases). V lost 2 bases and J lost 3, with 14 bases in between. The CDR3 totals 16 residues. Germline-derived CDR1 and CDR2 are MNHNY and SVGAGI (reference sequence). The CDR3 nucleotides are TGTGCCAGCAGTTACCCCCAGGGAAATGGCAAAAACATTCAGTACTTC. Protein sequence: CASSYPQGNGKNIQYF.

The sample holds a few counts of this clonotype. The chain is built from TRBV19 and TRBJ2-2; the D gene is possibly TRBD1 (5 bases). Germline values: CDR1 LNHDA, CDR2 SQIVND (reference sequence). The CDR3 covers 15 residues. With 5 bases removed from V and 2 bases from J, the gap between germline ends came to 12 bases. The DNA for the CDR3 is TGTGCCAGTAGTCTTTTTGACAGTAACACCGGGGAGCTGTTTTTT. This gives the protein CASSLFDSNTGELFF. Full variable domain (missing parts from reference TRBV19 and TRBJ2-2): DGGITQSPKYLFRKEGQNVTLSCEQNLNHDAMYWYRQDPGQGLRLIYYSQIVNDFQKGDIAEGYSVSREKKESFPLTVTSAQKNPTAFYLCASSLFDSNTGELFFGEGSRLTVL.

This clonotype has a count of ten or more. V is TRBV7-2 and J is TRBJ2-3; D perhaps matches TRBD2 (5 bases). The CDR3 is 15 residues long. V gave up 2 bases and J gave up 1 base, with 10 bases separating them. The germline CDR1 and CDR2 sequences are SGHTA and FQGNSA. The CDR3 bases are TGTGCCAGCAGCTTACCAGAGGGTGGCACAGATACGCAGTATTTT. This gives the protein CASSLPEGGTDTQYF.

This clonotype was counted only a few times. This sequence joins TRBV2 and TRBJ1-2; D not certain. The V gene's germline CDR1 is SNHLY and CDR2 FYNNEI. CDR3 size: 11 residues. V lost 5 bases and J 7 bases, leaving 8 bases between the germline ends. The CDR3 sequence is CASSLTGGYTF. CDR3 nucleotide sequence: TGTGCCAGCAGTTTGACTGGTGGCTACACCTTC.

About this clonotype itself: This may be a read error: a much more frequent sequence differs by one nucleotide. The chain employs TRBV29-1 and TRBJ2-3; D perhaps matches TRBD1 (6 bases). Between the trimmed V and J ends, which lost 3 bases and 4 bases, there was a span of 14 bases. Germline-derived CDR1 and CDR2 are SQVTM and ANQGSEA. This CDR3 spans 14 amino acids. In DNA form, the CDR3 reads TGCAGCGTTGATGGGACATGGAGACCAGATACGCAGTATTTT. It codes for CSVDGTWRPDTQYF.

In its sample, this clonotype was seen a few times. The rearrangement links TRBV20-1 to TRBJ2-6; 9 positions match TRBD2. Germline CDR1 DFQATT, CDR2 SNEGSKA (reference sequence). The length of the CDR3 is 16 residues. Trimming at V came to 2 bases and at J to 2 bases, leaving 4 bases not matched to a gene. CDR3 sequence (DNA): TGCAGTGCTAGATCGACTAGCGGAACTGGGGCCAACGTCCTGACTTTC. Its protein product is CSARSTSGTGANVLTF.

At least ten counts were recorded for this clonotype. This CDR3 is CASSQELSGGLNEQFF. As DNA, the CDR3 is TGCGCCAGCAGCCAAGAACTTAGCGGGGGGCTCAATGAGCAGTTCTTC. The V call is TRBV4-1, the J call TRBJ2-1; 10 bases are a match to TRBD2. The germline V gene has CDR1 MGHRA and CDR2 YSYEKL. V shed 0 bases, J shed 6 bases, and the junction held 5 bases outside the gene matches. The CDR3 is 16 residues long.

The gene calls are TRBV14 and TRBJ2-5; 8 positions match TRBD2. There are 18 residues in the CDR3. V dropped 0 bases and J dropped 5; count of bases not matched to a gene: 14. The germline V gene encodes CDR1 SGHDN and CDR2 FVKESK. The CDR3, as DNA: TGTGCCAGCAGCCAAGATCTGCCCAGCGGGAGTCAAAGGGAGACCCAGTACTTC. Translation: CASSQDLPSGSQRETQYF.